A selection of T cell receptor beta chains follows, all from one sample in a study of T cells in Graves' hyperthyroidism and ophthalmopathy. Each CDR3 protein is one row after TCRdb ran MiXCR on the multiplex PCR reads. The table includes hundreds of thousands of distinct CDR3 sequences, about a sixth detected once. Material: blood. All receptors come from a middle-aged woman with Graves' ophthalmopathy. Both conserved end residues are part of each CDR3. The D gene is left open where the match is weak. Some rows have no size entry. The others give once, few or many, or a class for an expanded clone.

CDR3 | DNA | V | length | size | J | D
CASSAGQWGIANYGYTF | TGTGCCAGCAGTGCGGGGCAGTGGGGCATAGCTAACTATGGCTACACCTTC | TRBV6-1 | 17 | NA | TRBJ1-2 | NA
CSARRPGGLETQYF | TGCAGTGCTCGTCGCCCAGGCGGGTTAGAGACCCAGTACTTC | TRBV20-1 | 14 | many | TRBJ2-5 | NA
CASTNGYYGYTF | TGTGCCAGCACGAACGGCTACTATGGCTACACCTTC | TRBV6-1 | 12 | few | TRBJ1-2 | NA
CASSSPGAGTSLFF | TGTGCCAGCAGTTCGCCGGGGGCCGGAACTTCACTGTTTTTT | TRBV28 | 14 | NA | TRBJ1-4 | NA
CASSAGETSGRARTDTQYF | TGTGCCAGTAGTGCCGGGGAGACTAGCGGGAGGGCAAGAACAGATACGCAGTATTTT | TRBV19 | 19 | few | TRBJ2-3 | TRBD2
CASSVSGSNTGELFF | TGTGCCAGCAGCGTTAGCGGTTCGAACACCGGGGAGCTGTTTTTT | TRBV9 | 15 | NA | TRBJ2-2 | NA
CASRNDRGSYEQYF | TGTGCCAGCAGAAATGACAGGGGCTCCTACGAGCAGTACTTC | TRBV2 | 14 | few | TRBJ2-7 | TRBD1
CSAVGRGGQETQYF | TGCAGTGCTGTAGGGCGGGGGGGCCAAGAGACCCAGTACTTC | TRBV20-1 | 14 | few | TRBJ2-5 | TRBD2
CASSAETGINEQFF | TGTGCCAGCAGCGCAGAGACAGGGATCAATGAGCAGTTCTTC | TRBV28 | 14 | few | TRBJ2-1 | TRBD1
CSARDRSGGVYEQYF | TGCAGTGCTAGAGATCGCAGCGGCGGGGTTTACGAGCAGTACTTC | TRBV20-1 | 15 | many | TRBJ2-7 | NA
CASSEPLPGGIGETQYF | TGCGCCAGCAGTGAGCCCCTACCAGGGGGAATAGGGGAGACCCAGTACTTC | TRBV10-1 | 17 | NA | TRBJ2-5 | TRBD1
CASSTTGLDSPLHF | TGTGCCAGCTCAACGACAGGGTTGGATTCACCCCTCCACTTT | TRBV18 | 14 | NA | TRBJ1-6 | TRBD1
CASSFTTTSGRAGEQYF | TGTGCCAGCAGCTTCACTACTACTAGCGGGAGGGCTGGCGAGCAGTACTTC | TRBV7-9 | 17 | NA | TRBJ2-7 | TRBD2
CASSRTGLEAFF | TGTGCCAGCAGTAGGACAGGGCTTGAAGCTTTCTTT | TRBV6-1 | 12 | NA | TRBJ1-1 | TRBD1